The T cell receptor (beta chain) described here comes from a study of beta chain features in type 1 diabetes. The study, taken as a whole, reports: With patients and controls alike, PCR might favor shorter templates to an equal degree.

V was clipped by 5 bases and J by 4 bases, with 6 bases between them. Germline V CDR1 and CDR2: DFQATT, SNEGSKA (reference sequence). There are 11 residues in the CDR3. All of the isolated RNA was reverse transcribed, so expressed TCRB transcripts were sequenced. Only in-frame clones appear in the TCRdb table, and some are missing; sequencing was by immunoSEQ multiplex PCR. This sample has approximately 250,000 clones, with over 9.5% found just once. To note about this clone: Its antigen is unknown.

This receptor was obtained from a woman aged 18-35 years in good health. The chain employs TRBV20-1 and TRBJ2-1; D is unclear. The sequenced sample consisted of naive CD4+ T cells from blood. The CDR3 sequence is CSAARYNEQFF. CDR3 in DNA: TGCAGTGCTGCGCGGTACAATGAGCAGTTCTTC.